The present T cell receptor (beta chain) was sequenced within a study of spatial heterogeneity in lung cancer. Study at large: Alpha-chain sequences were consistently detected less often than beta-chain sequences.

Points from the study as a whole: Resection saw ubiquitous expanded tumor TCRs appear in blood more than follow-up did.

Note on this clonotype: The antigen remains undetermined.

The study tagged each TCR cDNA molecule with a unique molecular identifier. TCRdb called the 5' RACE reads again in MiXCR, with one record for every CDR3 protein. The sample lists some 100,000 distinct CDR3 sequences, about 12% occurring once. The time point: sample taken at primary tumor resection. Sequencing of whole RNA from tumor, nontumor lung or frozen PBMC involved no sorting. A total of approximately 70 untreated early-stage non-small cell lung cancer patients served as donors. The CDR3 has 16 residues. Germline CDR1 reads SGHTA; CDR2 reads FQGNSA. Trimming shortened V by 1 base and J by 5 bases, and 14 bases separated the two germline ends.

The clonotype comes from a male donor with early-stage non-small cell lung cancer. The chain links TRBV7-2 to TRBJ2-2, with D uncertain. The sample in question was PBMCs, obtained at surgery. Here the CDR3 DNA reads TGTGCCAGCAGCTTAGTCGTAGCAGGAACGACCGGGGAGCTGTTTTTT. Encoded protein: CASSLVVAGTTGELFF.